A single sample gave rise to the 32 T cell receptor beta chains below, sequenced in a study of T cells in Graves' hyperthyroidism and ophthalmopathy. Template material for amplifying TCR beta CDR3 regions consisted of RNA transcripts. HTBI primers were the set used in a first-round RT-PCR of the TCR CDR3. One entry per CDR3 protein, called by TCRdb with MiXCR from the multiplex PCR reads. The top ten hold around a third of the sample, which has hundreds of thousands of distinct CDR3 sequences, over 35% seen once. The sequenced sample was blood. Receptor source: a woman between 40 and 50 years old with Graves' hyperthyroidism.

This clonotype was detected ten times or more. Here the CDR3 reads CSVPGLRQGTGNVLTF. In DNA, the CDR3 is TGCAGCGTTCCCGGCCTACGACAGGGGACAGGCAACGTCCTGACTTTC. The chain uses TRBV29-1 and TRBJ2-6, with 8 bases fitting TRBD1. The CDR3 spans 16 residues. J was trimmed by 9 bases and V by 5 bases; bases with no gene match: 15. Germline V gives CDR1 SQVTM, CDR2 ANQGSEA.

In its sample, this clonotype was seen a few times. The rearrangement uses TRBV7-8 and TRBJ1-1; D might be TRBD1 (6 bases). The ends were cut back, 5 bases at V and 0 bases at J, with 16 bases in the middle. Germline CDR1 and CDR2: SGHVS and FQNEAQ. The length of the CDR3 is 16 residues. CDR3 sequence: CASSPWARTVNTEAFF. The CDR3 DNA sequence: TGTGCCAGCAGCCCGTGGGCCCGGACAGTGAACACTGAAGCTTTCTTT. Using reference TRBV7-8 and TRBJ1-1 for the parts outside the CDR3, the full variable domain is GAGVSQSPRYKVAKRGQDVALRCDPISGHVSLFWYQQALGQGPEFLTYFQNEAQLDKSGLPSDRFFAERPEGSVSTLKIQRTQQEDSAVYLCASSPWARTVNTEAFFGQGTRLTVV.

Ten or more counts support this clonotype. V is TRBV7-8 and J is TRBJ1-4; D is undetermined. Germline CDR1 and CDR2: SGHVS and FQNEAQ. Trimming removed 1 base from V and 8 bases from J, with 8 bases in between. This CDR3 has 13 amino acids. The CDR3 DNA is TGTGCCAGCAGCTTAGGACGTACGGAAAAACTGTTTTTT. This gives the protein CASSLGRTEKLFF.

This chain joins TRBV6-5 and TRBJ1-1, with a tentative D call TRBD1 (5 bases). Germline V gene data show CDR1 as MNHEY and CDR2 as SVGAGI. V lost 6 bases and J lost 0, with 11 bases in between. The CDR3 length is 14 residues. The CDR3 DNA sequence: TGTGCCAGCAGGCTGACAGAACTGAACACTGAAGCTTTCTTT. Translating gives CASRLTELNTEAFF.

This chain links TRBV7-2 with TRBJ1-1; TRBD1 might be the D (5 bases). V shed 3 bases and J shed 1 base, with 12 bases lying between them. The CDR3 has 15 amino acids. CDR1 and CDR2 (germline): SGHTA, FQGNSA. The DNA for the CDR3 is TGTGCCAGCAGCTTTCATGAGGACAAGAACACTGAAGCTTTCTTT. Its translation: CASSFHEDKNTEAFF.

CDR3 protein: CASTAVGGGGYEQYF. CDR3 in DNA: TGTGCCAGCACCGCCGTTGGGGGAGGCGGCTACGAGCAGTACTTC. V usage is TRBV12-3 or TRBV12-4 and J usage is TRBJ2-7; perhaps TRBD2 as D (6 bases). The CDR3 length is 15 residues. Trimming stripped 7 bases from V and 3 bases from J, with 19 bases between.

The genes are TRBV7-9 and TRBJ1-1; TRBD1 matches 8 bases. Germline lookup yields CDR1 SEHNR and CDR2 FQNEAQ (reference sequence). J lost 3 bases, V lost 6 bases, and 6 bases had no gene match. This CDR3 spans 14 amino acids. The CDR3: CASSEQGGYTEAFF. DNA for the CDR3: TGTGCCAGCAGTGAACAGGGGGGATACACTGAAGCTTTCTTT.

A word on this clonotype: A read error may produce the germline difference seen at one junction end. The rearrangement links TRBV6-5 to TRBJ1-1; unclear D gene. This CDR3 spans 16 amino acids. The V gene's germline CDR1 is MNHEY and CDR2 SVGAGI. DNA of the CDR3: TGTGCCATCAGTTACGCGACCCGGATCGATAACACTGAAGCTTTCTTT. Residues: CAISYATRIDNTEAFF.

This clonotype was observed a handful of times. The chain employs TRBV4-3 and TRBJ1-1; TRBD1 might be the D (5 bases). Germline CDR1 is LGHNA and CDR2 is YSLEER. This CDR3 has 15 residues. Trimming cost V 1 base and J 0 bases, with 9 bases left between them. The chain's CDR3 is CASSQVFRVNTEAFF. The CDR3 nucleotides are TGCGCCAGCAGCCAAGTTTTCAGGGTGAACACTGAAGCTTTCTTT.

The chain is built from TRBV5-6 and TRBJ2-2, with a tentative D call TRBD1 (6 bases). V was clipped by 3 bases and J by 7 bases, with 16 bases between them. This CDR3 region has 15 residues. The V gene's germline CDR1 is SGHDT and CDR2 YYEEEE. This CDR3 reads CASSWRQVGIGELFF. As DNA, the CDR3 is TGTGCCAGCAGCTGGAGACAGGTTGGGATCGGGGAGCTGTTTTTT.

This clonotype was recorded many times. The chain links TRBV20-1 to TRBJ1-5, with D tentatively TRBD1 (6 bases). Germline lookup yields CDR1 DFQATT and CDR2 SNEGSKA (reference sequence). The CDR3 is made up of 15 amino acids. The germline V and J ends were trimmed by 2 bases and 5 bases, with 16 bases remaining between them. CDR3 protein: CSARSGGPVDQPQHF. As DNA, the CDR3 is TGCAGTGCTAGAAGCGGGGGGCCTGTAGATCAGCCCCAGCATTTT.

This clonotype was recorded many times. The V and J genes are TRBV5-1 and TRBJ2-2; D is perhaps TRBD1 (6 bases). V lost 9 bases to trimming and J lost 6 bases, with 21 bases between them. The CDR3 covers 15 residues. CDR1 and CDR2 (germline): SGHRS, YFSETQ. The CDR3, as DNA: TGCGCCACCTCACCGGGAACAGGGAAGCCCGGGGAGCTGTTTTTT. It translates to CATSPGTGKPGELFF. The full variable domain, completed using reference TRBV5-1 and TRBJ2-2, is KAGVTQTPRYLIKTRGQQVTLSCSPISGHRSVSWYQQTPGQGLQFLFEYFSETQRNKGNFPGRFSGRQFSNSRSEMNVSTLELGDSALYLCATSPGTGKPGELFFGEGSRLTVL.

Regarding this clonotype: Given a much more abundant clone one base away, this may be a read error. The V and J genes are TRBV7-2 and TRBJ1-4, with 9 bases that match TRBD1. The V gene end was trimmed by 0 bases and the J gene end by 8 bases; junction bases not matched to a gene: 1. CDR3 length equals 14 residues. Germline CDR1 is SGHTA and CDR2 is FQGNSA. The CDR3 protein is CASSLAGQGEKLFF. CDR3 sequence (DNA): TGTGCCAGCAGCTTAGCAGGACAGGGGGAAAAACTGTTTTTT. The variable domain in full, with the rest retrieved from reference TRBV7-2 and TRBJ1-4, is GAGVSQSPSNKVTEKGKDVELRCDPISGHTALYWYRQSLGQGLEFLIYFQGNSAPDKSGLPSDRFSAERTGGSVSTLTIQRTQQEDSAVYLCASSLAGQGEKLFFGSGTQLSVL.

This clonotype was found many times. The chain links TRBV20-1 to TRBJ1-5, with 9 bases aligning to TRBD1. The germline CDR1 and CDR2 sequences are DFQATT and SNEGSKA (reference sequence). Trimming at V came to 6 bases and at J to 2 bases, leaving 5 bases not matched to a gene. There are 14 residues in the CDR3. CDR3 loop: CSATTGGGNQPQHF. Here the CDR3 DNA reads TGCAGTGCAACGACAGGGGGAGGCAATCAGCCCCAGCATTTT.

On this clonotype: A much more abundant neighbour one base away suggests this may be a read error. The chain is built from TRBV29-1 and TRBJ2-5; perhaps D is TRBD1 or TRBD2 (5 bases each). The V end was cut by 0 bases, the J end by 7 bases, with 18 bases between. This CDR3 is 15 amino acids long. Germline CDR1 is SQVTM and CDR2 is ANQGSEA. The CDR3 bases are TGCAGCGTTGAAGACCGCGGGCAGGGTGGGGGGACCCAGTACTTC. This sequence encodes CSVEDRGQGGGTQYF.

Many counts were recorded for this clonotype. V gene TRBV14 combines with J gene TRBJ1-1; TRBD1 agrees at 8 bases. The germline CDR1 and CDR2 sequences are SGHDN and FVKESK. There are 13 residues in the CDR3. Losses at the gene ends were 2 bases for V and 6 bases for J; bases not matched to a gene: 2. The CDR3 sequence is CASSQQGASEAFF. CDR3 nucleotide sequence: TGTGCCAGCAGCCAACAGGGGGCTTCTGAAGCTTTCTTT.

This CDR3 reads CASSFTQVSYEQYF. Written as DNA, the CDR3 is TGCGCCAGCAGCTTTACACAGGTCTCCTACGAGCAGTACTTC. The rearrangement joins TRBV5-1 to TRBJ2-7, with a possible D match to TRBD1 (5 bases). Germline CDR1 reads SGHRS; CDR2 reads YFSETQ. This CDR3 is built from 14 residues. The V end was cut by 2 bases, the J end by 0 bases, with 9 bases between. Looking up the rest from reference TRBV5-1 and TRBJ2-7 gives the full variable domain: KAGVTQTPRYLIKTRGQQVTLSCSPISGHRSVSWYQQTPGQGLQFLFEYFSETQRNKGNFPGRFSGRQFSNSRSEMNVSTLELGDSALYLCASSFTQVSYEQYFGPGTRLTVT.

The chain employs TRBV28 and TRBJ1-5, with 8 positions matching TRBD1. V lost 3 bases to trimming and J lost 4 bases; unmatched junction nucleotides: 8. The length of the CDR3 is 16 residues. Per the germline V gene, CDR1 is MDHEN and CDR2 is SYDVKM. The CDR3 region is CASSFLGTGVNQPQHF. CDR3 in DNA: TGTGCCAGCAGTTTCCTCGGGACAGGTGTAAATCAGCCCCAGCATTTT.

This clonotype was recorded many times. The chain is built from TRBV6-1 and TRBJ1-6, with 8 bases that match TRBD1. Germline trimming cut 3 bases from V and 15 bases from J; bases unmatched to any gene: 10. The CDR3 is made up of 14 amino acids. The germline gives CDR1 MNHNS, CDR2 SASEGT. The CDR3: CASSESGGASDLHF. For the CDR3, the DNA is TGTGCCAGCAGTGAGTCAGGGGGCGCATCGGACCTCCACTTT.

V gene TRBV7-9 combines with J gene TRBJ2-5; 13 bases are shared with TRBD2. Germline V gene data show CDR1 as SEHNR and CDR2 as FQNEAQ (reference sequence). The V gene end was trimmed by 5 bases and the J gene end by 2 bases; junction bases not matched to a gene: 5. The CDR3 totals 16 residues. The CDR3 nucleotides read TGTGCCAGCAGCCTGGGACTAGCGGGAATGCAAGAGACCCAGTACTTC. It translates to CASSLGLAGMQETQYF.

This clonotype was seen only a few times. V usage is TRBV10-3 and J usage is TRBJ1-2, with D perhaps matching TRBD1 (6 bases). V lost 10 bases to trimming and J lost 5 bases, with 26 bases between them. The V gene's germline CDR1 is ENHRY and CDR2 SYGVKD. This CDR3 is 16 amino acids long. This CDR3 is CASRVDRREVRYGYTF. CDR3 nucleotides: TGTGCCAGCAGAGTCGACAGGAGGGAAGTCCGTTATGGCTACACCTTC.

Worth noting for this clonotype: The junction differs from germline at one of its ends, possibly a read error. This chain joins TRBV4-1 and TRBJ1-2; D is undetermined. CDR1 and CDR2 (germline): MGHRA, YSYEKL. This CDR3 comprises 14 residues. In DNA form, the CDR3 reads TGCGCCGGCAGCCAAGATGGGCGGTACGATGGCTACACCTTC. It yields the protein CAGSQDGRYDGYTF.

The sample holds a few counts of this clonotype. CDR3 nucleotide sequence: TGCAGTGTCAGCAGTTTTAATGAAAAACTGTTTTTT. Translating it yields CSVSSFNEKLFF. The chain employs TRBV20-1 and TRBJ1-4; D gene unclear. Germline V CDR1 and CDR2: DFQATT, SNEGSKA (reference sequence). Trimming removed 7 bases from V and 4 bases from J, with 10 bases in between. The CDR3 has 12 amino acids.

The chain is built from TRBV12-3 or TRBV12-4 and TRBJ1-2; 7 nucleotides align to TRBD1. Trimming took 2 bases from V and 2 from J; bases not matched to a gene: 11. The CDR3 covers 17 residues. CDR3 DNA sequence: TGTGCCAGCAGTTTATCCACAGGGGTACGTCAAAACTATGGCTACACCTTC. Translation: CASSLSTGVRQNYGYTF.

The chain combines TRBV9 with TRBJ1-3; 8 bases are a match to TRBD1. Germline CDR1 SGDLS, CDR2 YYNGEE. Trimming cost V 4 bases and J 1 base; bases outside gene matches: 16. There are 19 residues in the CDR3. CDR3 region: CASSPWTGTRATSGNTIYF. The CDR3 region has the DNA TGTGCCAGCAGCCCCTGGACAGGGACAAGGGCTACATCTGGAAACACCATATATTTT. Complete variable domain (other parts from reference TRBV9 and TRBJ1-3): DSGVTQTPKHLITATGQRVTLRCSPRSGDLSVYWYQQSLDQGLQFLIQYYNGEERAKGNILERFSAQQFPDLHSELNLSSLELGDSALYFCASSPWTGTRATSGNTIYFGEGSWLTVV.

The chain employs TRBV14 and TRBJ1-4; 10 bases fit TRBD1. Germline V gives CDR1 SGHDN, CDR2 FVKESK. V lost 4 bases, J lost 8 bases, and 16 bases stayed unmatched. CDR3 length: 18 amino acids. CDR3 region: CASSPTGTGVSRHEKLFF. The CDR3 DNA is TGTGCCAGCAGCCCCACCGGGACAGGGGTTTCGCGGCACGAAAAACTGTTTTTT.

This clonotype was picked up one time. The gene calls are TRBV14 and TRBJ1-4; unclear D gene. Germline CDR1 SGHDN, CDR2 FVKESK. The CDR3 sequence is 14 residues long. Trimming took off 0 bases at V and 9 bases at J, with 11 bases between the two ends. The CDR3 nucleotides read TGTGCCAGCAGCCAAGATCGAGCGGAACAAAAACTGTTTTTT. Translating it yields CASSQDRAEQKLFF.

The chain has TRBV15 and TRBJ1-2; no clear D gene. V lost 3 bases and J lost 2, with 10 bases in between. Germline V gives CDR1 LNHNV, CDR2 YYDKDF (reference sequence). The CDR3 length is 14 residues. CDR3 residues: CATSSLGGNYGYTF. CDR3 in DNA: TGTGCCACCAGCAGTTTGGGCGGAAACTATGGCTACACCTTC. Filled out from reference TRBV15 and TRBJ1-2, the complete variable domain reads DAMVIQNPRYQVTQFGKPVTLSCSQTLNHNVMYWYQQKSSQAPKLLFHYYDKDFNNEADTPDNFQSRRPNTSFCFLDIRSPGLGDTAMYLCATSSLGGNYGYTFGSGTRLTVV.

This clonotype appeared many times. The J gene is TRBJ2-7, the V gene TRBV20-1; D not certain. Deletions cut 5 bases from V and 0 bases from J, with 14 bases between. This CDR3 is built from 14 residues. Germline V CDR1 and CDR2: DFQATT, SNEGSKA (reference sequence). The CDR3 sequence: CSALLDGSSYEQYF. In DNA, the CDR3 is TGCAGTGCTTTACTTGACGGTAGCTCCTACGAGCAGTACTTC.

Note on this clonotype: One base away lies a much larger clone, so this may be a sequencing read error. The rearrangement joins TRBV5-6 to TRBJ2-7, with a possible D match to TRBD1 (6 bases). V was clipped by 4 bases and J by 7 bases, with 9 bases between them. Per the germline V gene, CDR1 is SGHDT and CDR2 is YYEEEE. The CDR3 has 11 residues. CDR3: CASSRTEEQYF. As DNA, the CDR3 is TGTGCCAGCAGCAGGACAGAAGAGCAGTACTTC.

On this clonotype itself: A read error is likely, as this CDR3 ends without the conserved phenylalanine or tryptophan. This chain links TRBV19 with TRBJ1-1; D is ambiguous. From germline, CDR1 is LNHDA and CDR2 SQIVND (reference sequence). CDR3 size: 13 residues. Trimming shortened V by 3 bases and J by 7 bases, and 12 bases separated the two germline ends. The CDR3 bases are TGTGCCAGTAGTATTCCCTCGGGTGGTGAAGCTTTCCTT. It translates to CASSIPSGGEAFL.

The V and J genes are TRBV7-2 and TRBJ2-7; a possible D gene is TRBD2 (5 bases). CDR3 length: 16 amino acids. CDR1 is SGHTA, CDR2 FQGNSA, per germline. V was trimmed by 5 bases and J by 3 bases, leaving 20 bases between them. The CDR3 bases are TGTGCCAGCAGCCAACCCGGGATGAGGGATTTCTACGAGCAGTACTTC. It translates to CASSQPGMRDFYEQYF.